This TCR beta chain comes out of a study of spatial heterogeneity in lung cancer. Study background: Sequencing consistently turned up more beta-chain sequences than alpha-chain sequences.

The ends were cut back, 5 bases at V and 5 bases at J, with 6 bases in the middle. Germline V lookup: CDR1 MNHNS, CDR2 SASEGT. The CDR3 is made up of 11 amino acids. Time point defined: sample taken at primary tumor resection. The sequenced material consisted of unsorted whole RNA from tumor, nontumor lung or frozen PBMC. The donors comprised approximately 72 untreated early-stage non-small cell lung cancer patients. One entry per CDR3 protein results from TCRdb running MiXCR on the 5' RACE reads. The table lists 90,000 to 95,000 distinct CDR3 sequences, about 12% of them singletons. This clonotype has a handful of counts.

The sequences come from PBMCs, collected at surgery. The sequence came from a male donor with early-stage non-small cell lung cancer. The chain couples TRBV6-1 to TRBJ1-2; D uncertain. The CDR3 reads CASSYWYGYTF. The CDR3 coding sequence is TGTGCCAGCAGTTACTGGTATGGCTACACCTTC.